This T cell receptor (beta chain) was sequenced for a study of OX40 agonist ivuxolimab in advanced cancers. Study context: There were three patients with partial responses, one having hepatocellular carcinoma and two cutaneous melanoma.

Turning to this clone: As yet, its antigen is unknown.

Trimming removed 4 bases from V and 8 bases from J, with 18 bases in between. The CDR3 covers 15 residues. In germline, CDR1 is MNHEY, CDR2 SVGAGI. Study-wide results and caveats: On average, a greater number of expanded clones characterised CD8+ T cells relative to CD4+.

Clones were read by immunoSEQ multiplex PCR, and TCRdb kept only the in-frame ones, dropping some. The sample contains roughly 49,000 clones, 88% of which appear only once. The V call is TRBV6-5, the J call TRBJ2-1, with D hard to call. The receptor was derived from an adult with an advanced solid tumor such as melanoma, head and neck, liver or kidney cancer. The sample was CD4+ or CD8+ T cells sorted from blood, taken in a trial of the OX40 agonist ivuxolimab. In DNA form, the CDR3 reads TGTGCCAGCAGTTTTCGGGCCACGGCCGCGGATGAGCAGTTCTTC. Encoded protein: CASSFRATAADEQFF.